This T cell receptor beta chain came from a study of control samples from healthy donors and cancer patients. V lost 0 bases and J lost 0; bases outside the gene matches: 1. Germline V gene sequence: CDR1 MNHEY, CDR2 SVGAGI. This CDR3 has 15 residues. Measured with immunoSEQ multiplex PCR; TCRdb has only the in-frame clones, and not every one. The sample lists roughly 92,000 clones, roughly nine tenths occurring once. This TCR derives from a woman between 50 and 59 years old in good health. Sequencing was performed on blood. This chain uses TRBV6-5 with TRBJ2-7, with 8 bases that match TRBD1. CDR3 sequence: CASSYSGTGSYEQYF. The CDR3 DNA reads as TGTGCCAGCAGTTACTCCGGGACAGGCTCCTACGAGCAGTACTTC.